This entry describes one T cell receptor (beta chain). The antigen is not known. The T cells that were sequenced for TCR beta were CD8+ and CD4+ cells from blood. TEMRA cells underwent FACS enrichment and CD8+ and CD4+ T cells underwent negative isolation. The data were obtained in a study of CD8 T cells in Susac syndrome. Study-level findings and limits: It was acknowledged in the study that its TCR sequencing and HLA analysis involved a relatively small number of individuals.

Random hexamers were used to reverse transcribe roughly 0.45 to 1 ug of RNA. It was immunoSEQ multiplex PCR that amplified TCR beta CDR3 across 54 Vbeta and 13 Jbeta. TCRdb reprocessed the immunoSEQ multiplex PCR reads with MiXCR, giving one entry per CDR3 protein. The sample includes approximately 150,000 distinct CDR3 sequences, just under 95% seen only once; the top ten take more than 0.13%. The CDR3 sequence is 13 residues long. From germline, CDR1 is SEHNR and CDR2 FQNEAQ (reference sequence). V lost 2 bases to trimming and J lost 5 bases, with 9 bases between them. V and J are TRBV7-9 and TRBJ2-5, with D perhaps assigned TRBD1 or TRBD2 (5 bases each). This receptor was identified in a human donor in good health. Sequencing was carried out using CD4+ T cells from PBMCs. For the CDR3, the DNA is TGTGCCAGCAGCTTAAAGTGGGGGGAGACCCAGTACTTC. This gives the protein CASSLKWGETQYF.